These 12 T cell receptor beta chains were sequenced from one sample in a study of T cells after yellow fever vaccination. One entry per CDR3 protein, called by TCRdb with MiXCR from the 5' RACE reads. Of 300,000 to 400,000 distinct CDR3 sequences listed, approximately 3.9% were seen once; the top ten hold 20% to 25%. Sequenced here: PBMCs, sampled 5 days after the yellow fever booster vaccination. Source of these receptors: a man between 18 and 29 years old who received the YFV17D yellow fever vaccine.

There are a few counts of this clonotype. The chain has TRBV5-1 and TRBJ2-1; no firm D call. Germline assignment: CDR1 SGHRS and CDR2 YFSETQ. V lost 3 bases to trimming and J lost 0 bases, with 10 bases between them. The CDR3 extends over 15 amino acids. CDR3 DNA sequence: TGCGCCAGCAGCTCGGGCGAGAGCTCCTACAATGAGCAGTTCTTC. Amino acids: CASSSGESSYNEQFF.

This clonotype was seen at least ten times. The chain recombines TRBV4-3 with TRBJ1-5; D might be TRBD1 (6 bases). V was trimmed by 4 bases and J by 2 bases, leaving 18 bases between them. CDR3 length: 17 residues. Looked up from germline, CDR1 is LGHNA and CDR2 is YSLEER. The CDR3 region has the DNA TGCGCCAGCAGCCCTGAGGTCGGGGGCAGAGGCAATCAGCCCCAGCATTTT. Translating gives CASSPEVGGRGNQPQHF.

This clonotype showed up many times. The V gene is TRBV12-3 or TRBV12-4, the J gene TRBJ2-1; 15 positions agree with TRBD2. This CDR3 is 14 amino acids long. V was clipped by 8 bases and J by 7 bases; unmatched bases: 3. Here the CDR3 DNA reads TGTGCCAGCGGACTAGCGGGGGGGAGAAATGAGCAGTTCTTC. Its protein is CASGLAGGRNEQFF.

This clonotype was picked up many times. This rearrangement joins TRBV6-4 to TRBJ2-6; no definite D call. Germline values: CDR1 MRHNA, CDR2 SNTAGT. The CDR3 contains 16 residues. V lost 3 bases and J 0 bases, leaving 9 bases between the germline ends. In DNA form, the CDR3 reads TGTGCCAGCAGTGAATCCTCACGCTCTGGGGCCAACGTCCTGACTTTC. It translates to CASSESSRSGANVLTF.

This clonotype was detected only a few times. The J gene is TRBJ2-5, the V gene TRBV7-9; 7 bases line up with TRBD1. Per the germline V gene, CDR1 is SEHNR and CDR2 is FQNEAQ (reference sequence). Trimming cost V 0 bases and J 5 bases; bases outside gene matches: 6. This CDR3 region has 15 residues. CDR3 region: CASSLAGTALETQYF. CDR3 DNA sequence: TGTGCCAGCAGCTTAGCGGGGACAGCCTTGGAGACCCAGTACTTC. Looking up the rest from reference TRBV7-9 and TRBJ2-5 gives the full variable domain: DTGVSQNPRHKITKRGQNVTFRCDPISEHNRLYWYRQTLGQGPEFLTYFQNEAQLEKSRLLSDRFSAERPKGSFSTLEIQRTEQGDSAMYLCASSLAGTALETQYFGPGTRLLVL.

This clonotype was picked up a small number of times. The J gene is TRBJ1-1, the V gene TRBV29-1; D might be TRBD1 (5 bases). Trimming stripped 6 bases from V and 0 bases from J, with 14 bases between. Germline V gene lookup returns CDR1 SQVTM and CDR2 ANQGSEA. This CDR3 comprises 14 residues. CDR3 bases: TGCAGCGTCGCTGGGACGGTATTGAACACTGAAGCTTTCTTT. Its translation is CSVAGTVLNTEAFF.

Turning to this clonotype: Sequence at one end of the junction differs from germline and may be a read error. Here the CDR3 DNA reads TGTGCCAGCAGCTTACAGGGGGCTAAAGAAAAACTGTTTTTT. Protein product: CASSLQGAKEKLFF. This chain uses TRBV7-2 with TRBJ1-4; 8 positions match TRBD1. The CDR3 has 14 amino acids. Germline CDR1 SGHTA, CDR2 FQGNSA.

This clonotype was observed many times. V and J are TRBV20-1 and TRBJ2-3, with 8 bases matching TRBD2. Looked up from germline, CDR1 is DFQATT and CDR2 is SNEGSKA (reference sequence). This CDR3 is built from 13 residues. With 5 bases clipped from V and 1 base from J, the junction kept 2 bases outside the gene matches. The CDR3, as DNA: TGCAGTGCTGCGGGGGGTGGCACAGATACGCAGTATTTT. Translation gives CSAAGGGTDTQYF.

This clonotype has at least ten counts. The chain is built from TRBV27 and TRBJ2-5; TRBD2 matches at 11 bases. From germline, CDR1 is MNHEY and CDR2 SMNVEV (reference sequence). CDR3 length: 14 amino acids. V gave up 5 bases and J gave up 4 bases; unmatched junction bases: 3. The DNA for the CDR3 is TGTGCCAGCAGTCGTAGCGGGGGGGGAGAGACCCAGTACTTC. Translated, it gives CASSRSGGGETQYF.

The sample holds many counts of this clonotype. This chain uses TRBV7-2 with TRBJ1-2, with D possibly being TRBD1 (5 bases). V dropped 8 bases and J dropped 8 bases, with 18 bases sitting between them. The germline gives CDR1 SGHTA, CDR2 FQGNSA. The CDR3 length is 13 residues. CDR3 sequence reads: CASSPGISQGYTF. CDR3 coding DNA: TGTGCCAGCTCCCCAGGGATCTCACAGGGCTACACCTTC. The full variable domain, with the rest looked up from reference TRBV7-2 and TRBJ1-2, is GAGVSQSPSNKVTEKGKDVELRCDPISGHTALYWYRQSLGQGLEFLIYFQGNSAPDKSGLPSDRFSAERTGGSVSTLTIQRTQQEDSAVYLCASSPGISQGYTFGSGTRLTVV.

The chain links TRBV7-2 to TRBJ1-2; D is perhaps TRBD1 (6 bases). The germline gives CDR1 SGHTA, CDR2 FQGNSA. V lost 0 bases and J lost 0, with 8 bases in between. The CDR3 has 15 amino acids. The CDR3 DNA reads as TGTGCCAGCAGCTTAGCCCGACAGGCTAACTATGGCTACACCTTC. Translated: CASSLARQANYGYTF.

This clonotype was observed many times. This sequence joins TRBV11-1 and TRBJ2-3; D uncertain. Trimming removed 2 bases from V and 3 bases from J, with 3 bases in between. In germline, CDR1 is SGHAT, CDR2 FQDESV (reference sequence). The CDR3 covers 12 residues. CDR3 in amino acids: CASSLRTDTQYF. The CDR3 DNA follows: TGTGCCAGCAGCTTAAGAACAGATACGCAGTATTTT.